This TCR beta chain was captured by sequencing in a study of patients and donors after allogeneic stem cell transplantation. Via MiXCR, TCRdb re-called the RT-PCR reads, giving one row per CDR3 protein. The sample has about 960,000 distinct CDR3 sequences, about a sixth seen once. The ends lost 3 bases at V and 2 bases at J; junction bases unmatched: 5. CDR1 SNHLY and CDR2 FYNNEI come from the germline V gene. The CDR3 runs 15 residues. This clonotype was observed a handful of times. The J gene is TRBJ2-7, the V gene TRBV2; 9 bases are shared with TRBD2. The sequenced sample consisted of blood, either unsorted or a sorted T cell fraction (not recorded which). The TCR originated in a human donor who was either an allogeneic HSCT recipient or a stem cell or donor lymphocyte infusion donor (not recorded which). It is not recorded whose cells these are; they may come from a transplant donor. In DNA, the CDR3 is TGTGCCAGCAGTGACCCTAGCGGGATCACCTACGAGCAGTACTTC. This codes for CASSDPSGITYEQYF.